This TCR beta chain was observed in a study of blood T cell repertoires in COVID-19. Looking at the study overall: Acute and convalescent COVID-19 specimens originated in the United States, Italy and Spain.

Original analysis: Amplification of reference gene primers provided the estimated nucleated cell counts. Clones were read by immunoSEQ multiplex PCR, and TCRdb kept only the in-frame ones, dropping some. D and trimming come from the DNA, and the V and J calls and clone size come from that table. The table records 120,000 to 150,000 clones, 70% to 90% of them present only once. This CDR3 region has 15 residues. This receptor was identified in a man aged 55 to 69 with active or convalescent COVID-19. The chain couples TRBV21-1 to TRBJ2-7; the table's D call, TRBD2, was not checked against the DNA. TRBV21-1 is designated a pseudogene. Input material: peripheral blood. CDR3 sequence: CASLRTSGLGREQYF. Here the CDR3 DNA reads TGTGCCAGCCTTAGGACTAGCGGCCTGGGGAGGGAGCAGTACTTC.